The clone carrying this TCR beta chain was found many times. Its specificity is unknown. This sample's TCRbeta library carried unique molecular identifier barcodes. TCRdb re-analysed the PCR reads in MiXCR, keeping a single row per CDR3 protein. This sample has 55,000 to 90,000 distinct CDR3 sequences; 4.9% occur once, and the top ten carry under 20%. The data were obtained in a study of T-cell reconstitution after alpha-beta-depleted transplantation in children. Study-level results: Elevated TCRbeta diversity at day 60 was traced, in some patients, to surviving recipient T cells and thymic progenitors. Several hundred expanded graft clones reportedly were the source of alpha-beta T cells about two months after transplant. One year post-transplant, T-cell counts and diversity were largely derived from T cells produced anew.

Between the trimmed V and J ends, which lost 2 bases and 0 bases, there was a span of 11 bases. CDR1 MNHEY and CDR2 SVGEGT come from the germline V gene. The CDR3 contains 16 residues. This TCR was sampled from a boy under two years old who had a stem cell transplant for acute myeloid leukemia, so the T cells may come from the graft donor. Here the sequenced sample was PBMCs, mostly from graft donor cells, taken 180 days after TCRalphabeta/CD19-depleted stem cell transplant. The rearrangement uses TRBV6-2 or TRBV6-3 and TRBJ2-4; tentatively, D is TRBD1 (5 bases). The CDR3 protein is CASSYPATVAKNIQYF. The CDR3 DNA reads as TGTGCCAGCAGTTACCCCGCGACAGTAGCCAAAAACATTCAGTACTTC.